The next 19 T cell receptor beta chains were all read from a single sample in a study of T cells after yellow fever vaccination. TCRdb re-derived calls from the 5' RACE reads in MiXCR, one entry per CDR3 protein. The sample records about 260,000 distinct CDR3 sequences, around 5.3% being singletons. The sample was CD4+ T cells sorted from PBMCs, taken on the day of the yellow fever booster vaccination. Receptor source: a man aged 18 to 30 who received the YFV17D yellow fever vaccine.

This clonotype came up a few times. DNA of the CDR3: TGTGCCAGCAGCTCACCGGGACAGACTTACGAGCAGTACTTC. It specifies CASSSPGQTYEQYF. The chain joins TRBV5-4 to TRBJ2-7; 7 bases match TRBD1. The junction had 7 bases not matched to a gene; V was cut back by 3 bases and J by 4 bases. The CDR3 loop spans 14 amino acids. CDR1 and CDR2 from the germline V gene are SGHNT and YYREEE (reference sequence).

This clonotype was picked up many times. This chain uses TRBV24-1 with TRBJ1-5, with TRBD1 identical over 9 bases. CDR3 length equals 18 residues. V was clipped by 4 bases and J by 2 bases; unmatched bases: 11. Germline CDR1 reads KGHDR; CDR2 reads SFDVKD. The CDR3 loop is CATSDPGTGRAGNQPQHF. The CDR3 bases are TGTGCCACCAGTGACCCCGGGACAGGGAGGGCGGGCAATCAGCCCCAGCATTTT.

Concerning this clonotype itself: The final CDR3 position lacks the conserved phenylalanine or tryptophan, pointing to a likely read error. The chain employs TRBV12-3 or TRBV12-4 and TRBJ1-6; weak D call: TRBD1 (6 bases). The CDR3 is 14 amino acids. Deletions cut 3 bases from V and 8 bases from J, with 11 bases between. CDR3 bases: TGTGCCAGCAGTTTCGGACAGTCCGATTCACCCCTCCACATT. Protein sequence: CASSFGQSDSPLHI.

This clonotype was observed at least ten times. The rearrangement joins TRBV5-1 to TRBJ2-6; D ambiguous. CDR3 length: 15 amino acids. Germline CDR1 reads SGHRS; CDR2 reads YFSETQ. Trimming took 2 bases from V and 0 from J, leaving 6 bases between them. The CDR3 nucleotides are TGCGCCAGCAGCTTTGCTTTCTCTGGGGCCAACGTCCTGACTTTC. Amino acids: CASSFAFSGANVLTF. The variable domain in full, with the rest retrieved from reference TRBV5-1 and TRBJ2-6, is KAGVTQTPRYLIKTRGQQVTLSCSPISGHRSVSWYQQTPGQGLQFLFEYFSETQRNKGNFPGRFSGRQFSNSRSEMNVSTLELGDSALYLCASSFAFSGANVLTFGAGSRLTVL.

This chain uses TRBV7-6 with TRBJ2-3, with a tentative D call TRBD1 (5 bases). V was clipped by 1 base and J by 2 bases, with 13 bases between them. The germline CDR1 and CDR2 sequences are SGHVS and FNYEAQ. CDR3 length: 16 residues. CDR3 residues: CASSLEQAHNTDTQYF. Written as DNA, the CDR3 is TGTGCCAGCAGCTTAGAACAGGCACACAACACAGATACGCAGTATTTT.

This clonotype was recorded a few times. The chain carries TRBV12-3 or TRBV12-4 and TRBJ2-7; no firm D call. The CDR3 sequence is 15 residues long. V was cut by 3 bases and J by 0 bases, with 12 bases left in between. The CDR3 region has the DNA TGTGCCAGCAGTTTTGGCCAGCAACTCTCCTACGAGCAGTACTTC. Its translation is CASSFGQQLSYEQYF.

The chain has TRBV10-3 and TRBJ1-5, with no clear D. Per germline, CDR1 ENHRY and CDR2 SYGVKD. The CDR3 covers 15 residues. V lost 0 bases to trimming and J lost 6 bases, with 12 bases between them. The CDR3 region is CAISESPPRVQPQHF. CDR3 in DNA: TGTGCCATCAGTGAGTCACCCCCCCGTGTTCAGCCCCAGCATTTT.

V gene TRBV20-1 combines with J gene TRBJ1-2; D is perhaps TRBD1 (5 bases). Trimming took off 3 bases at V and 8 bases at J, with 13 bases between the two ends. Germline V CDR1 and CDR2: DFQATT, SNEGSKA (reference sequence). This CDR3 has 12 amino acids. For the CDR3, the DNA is TGCAGTGCTAGCCTCCAGGGTCACGGCTACACCTTC. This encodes CSASLQGHGYTF.

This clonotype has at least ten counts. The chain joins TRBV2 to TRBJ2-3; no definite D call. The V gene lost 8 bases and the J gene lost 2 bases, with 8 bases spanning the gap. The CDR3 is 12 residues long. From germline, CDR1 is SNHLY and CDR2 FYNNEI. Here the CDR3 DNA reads TGTGCCAGCTCGTGGAACACAGATACGCAGTATTTT. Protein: CASSWNTDTQYF.

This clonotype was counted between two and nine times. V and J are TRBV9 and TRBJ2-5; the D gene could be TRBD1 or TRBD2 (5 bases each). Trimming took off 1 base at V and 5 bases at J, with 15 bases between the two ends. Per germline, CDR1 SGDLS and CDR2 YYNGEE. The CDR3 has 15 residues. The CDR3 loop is CASSVTPGPRETQYF. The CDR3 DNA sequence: TGTGCCAGCAGCGTAACCCCGGGACCTCGGGAGACCCAGTACTTC.

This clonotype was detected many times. CDR3 in amino acids: CASSPLGGNEKLFF. DNA of the CDR3: TGCGCCAGCAGCCCCCTTGGGGGGAATGAAAAACTGTTTTTT. This chain connects TRBV4-1 to TRBJ1-4; weak D call: TRBD1 (5 bases). The germline gives CDR1 MGHRA, CDR2 YSYEKL. This CDR3 is 14 amino acids long. Trimming removed 4 bases from V and 5 bases from J, with 11 bases in between.

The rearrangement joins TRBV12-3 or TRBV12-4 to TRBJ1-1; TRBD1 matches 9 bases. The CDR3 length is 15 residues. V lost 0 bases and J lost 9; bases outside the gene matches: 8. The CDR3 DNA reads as TGTGCCAGCAGTTTAGCCACAGGGGGCGCGACAAAAGCTTTCTTT. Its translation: CASSLATGGATKAFF.

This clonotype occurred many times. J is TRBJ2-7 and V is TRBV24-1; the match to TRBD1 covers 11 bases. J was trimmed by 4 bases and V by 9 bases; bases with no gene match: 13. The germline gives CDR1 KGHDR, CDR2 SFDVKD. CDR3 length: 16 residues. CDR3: CATLSRDRGNMYEQYV. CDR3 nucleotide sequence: TGTGCCACCTTGTCCCGGGACAGGGGGAATATGTACGAGCAGTACGTC.

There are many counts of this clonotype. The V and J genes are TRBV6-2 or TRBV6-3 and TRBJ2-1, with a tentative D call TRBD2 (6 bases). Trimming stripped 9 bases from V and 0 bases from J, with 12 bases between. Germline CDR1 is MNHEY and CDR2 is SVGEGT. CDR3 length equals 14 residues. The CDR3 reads CASRDGSSYNEQFF. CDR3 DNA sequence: TGTGCCAGTCGCGACGGGAGCTCCTACAATGAGCAGTTCTTC.

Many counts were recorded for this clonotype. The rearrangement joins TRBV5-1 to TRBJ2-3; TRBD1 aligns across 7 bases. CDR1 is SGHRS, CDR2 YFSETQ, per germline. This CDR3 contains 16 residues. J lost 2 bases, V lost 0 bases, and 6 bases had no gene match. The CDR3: CASSLDTGQYTDTQYF. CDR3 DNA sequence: TGCGCCAGCAGCTTGGATACGGGACAGTACACAGATACGCAGTATTTT.

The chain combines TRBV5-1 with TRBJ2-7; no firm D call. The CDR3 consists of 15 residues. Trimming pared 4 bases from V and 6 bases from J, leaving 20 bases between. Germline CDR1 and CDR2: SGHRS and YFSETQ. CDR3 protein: CASSPTTGTDIEQYF. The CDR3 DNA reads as TGCGCCAGCAGCCCAACCACCGGAACAGATATCGAGCAGTACTTC. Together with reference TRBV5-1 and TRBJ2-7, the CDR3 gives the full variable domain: KAGVTQTPRYLIKTRGQQVTLSCSPISGHRSVSWYQQTPGQGLQFLFEYFSETQRNKGNFPGRFSGRQFSNSRSEMNVSTLELGDSALYLCASSPTTGTDIEQYFGPGTRLTVT.

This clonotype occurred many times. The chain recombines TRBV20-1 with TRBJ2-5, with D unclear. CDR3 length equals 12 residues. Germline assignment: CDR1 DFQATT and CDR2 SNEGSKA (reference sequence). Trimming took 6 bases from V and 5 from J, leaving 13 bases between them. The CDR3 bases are TGCAGTGCGTCAACGGCCGTGGAGACCCAGTACTTC. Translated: CSASTAVETQYF.

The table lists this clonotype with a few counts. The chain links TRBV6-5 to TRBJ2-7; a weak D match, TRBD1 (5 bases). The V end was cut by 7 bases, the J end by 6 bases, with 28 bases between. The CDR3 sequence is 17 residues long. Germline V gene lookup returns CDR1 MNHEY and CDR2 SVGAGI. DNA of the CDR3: TGTGCCAGCACTAAACGAGGAGCGAGTCAGGGCCTTGGCGAGCAGTACTTC. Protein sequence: CASTKRGASQGLGEQYF.

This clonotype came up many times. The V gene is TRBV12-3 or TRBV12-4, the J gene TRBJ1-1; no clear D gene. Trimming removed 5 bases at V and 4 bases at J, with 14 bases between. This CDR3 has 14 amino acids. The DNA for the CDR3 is TGTGCCAGCAGTACCTGGATCTGGGGCACTGAAGCTTTCTTT. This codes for CASSTWIWGTEAFF.